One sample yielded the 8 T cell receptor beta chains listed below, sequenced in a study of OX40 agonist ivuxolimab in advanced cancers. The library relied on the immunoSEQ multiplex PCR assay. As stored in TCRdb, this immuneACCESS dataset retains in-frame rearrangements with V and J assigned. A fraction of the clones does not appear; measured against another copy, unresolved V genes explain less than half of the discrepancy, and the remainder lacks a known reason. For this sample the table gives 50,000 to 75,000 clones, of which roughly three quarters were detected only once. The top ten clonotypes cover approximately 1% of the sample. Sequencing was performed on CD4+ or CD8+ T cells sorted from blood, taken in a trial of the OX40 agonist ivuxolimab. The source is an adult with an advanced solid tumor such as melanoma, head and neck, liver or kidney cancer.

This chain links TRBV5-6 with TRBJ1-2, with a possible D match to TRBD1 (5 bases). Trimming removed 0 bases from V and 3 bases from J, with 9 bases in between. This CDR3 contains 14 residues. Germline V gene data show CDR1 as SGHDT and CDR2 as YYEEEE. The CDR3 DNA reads TGTGCCAGCAGCTTGGGGGGGTTGGACTATGGCTACACCTTC. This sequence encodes CASSLGGLDYGYTF.

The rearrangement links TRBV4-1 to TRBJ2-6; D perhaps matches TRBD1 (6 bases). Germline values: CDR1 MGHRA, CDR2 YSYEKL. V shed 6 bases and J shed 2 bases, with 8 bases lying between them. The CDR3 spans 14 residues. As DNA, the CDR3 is TGCGCCAGCAGAGAGGGGGCTGGGGCCAACGTCCTGACTTTC. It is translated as CASREGAGANVLTF.

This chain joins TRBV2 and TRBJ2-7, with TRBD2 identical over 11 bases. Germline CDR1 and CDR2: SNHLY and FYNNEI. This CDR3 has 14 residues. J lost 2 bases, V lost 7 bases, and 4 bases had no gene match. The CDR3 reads CASMGTSGTYEQYF. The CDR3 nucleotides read TGTGCCAGCATGGGGACTAGCGGAACCTACGAGCAGTACTTC. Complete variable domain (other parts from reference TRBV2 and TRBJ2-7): EPEVTQTPSHQVTQMGQEVILRCVPISNHLYFYWYRQILGQKVEFLVSFYNNEISEKSEIFDDQFSVERPDGSNFTLKIRSTKLEDSAMYFCASMGTSGTYEQYFGPGTRLTVT.

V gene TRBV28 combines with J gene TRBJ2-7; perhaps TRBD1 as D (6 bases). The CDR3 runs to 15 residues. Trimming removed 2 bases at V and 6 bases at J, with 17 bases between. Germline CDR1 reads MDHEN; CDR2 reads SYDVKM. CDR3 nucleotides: TGTGCCAGCAGTTTAACGGCAGGGGCAGCGTCCGAGCAGTACTTC. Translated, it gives CASSLTAGAASEQYF. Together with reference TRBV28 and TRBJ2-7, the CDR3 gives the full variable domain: DVKVTQSSRYLVKRTGEKVFLECVQDMDHENMFWYRQDPGLGLRLIYFSYDVKMKEKGDIPEGYSVSREKKERFSLILESASTNQTSMYLCASSLTAGAASEQYFGPGTRLTVT.

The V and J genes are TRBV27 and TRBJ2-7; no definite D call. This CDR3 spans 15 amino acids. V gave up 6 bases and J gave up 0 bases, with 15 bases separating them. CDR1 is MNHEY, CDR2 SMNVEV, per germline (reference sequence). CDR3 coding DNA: TGTGCCAGCAGCCGAGAAAAGGGCGGCTCCTACGAGCAGTACTTC. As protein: CASSREKGGSYEQYF.

CDR3: CASSTGTENTEAFF. The CDR3 DNA reads TGCGCCAGCAGCACCGGGACCGAGAACACTGAAGCTTTCTTT. The chain employs TRBV5-1 and TRBJ1-1; tentative D call: TRBD1 (5 bases). V was cut by 4 bases and J by 1 base, with 11 bases left in between. Germline CDR1 and CDR2: SGHRS and YFSETQ. The CDR3 is 14 amino acids.

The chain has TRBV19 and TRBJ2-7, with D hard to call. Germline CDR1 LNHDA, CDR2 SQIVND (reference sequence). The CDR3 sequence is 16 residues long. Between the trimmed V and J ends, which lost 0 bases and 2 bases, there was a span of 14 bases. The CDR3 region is CASSIDWSPGPYEQYF. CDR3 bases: TGTGCCAGTAGTATAGATTGGTCCCCGGGTCCCTACGAGCAGTACTTC.

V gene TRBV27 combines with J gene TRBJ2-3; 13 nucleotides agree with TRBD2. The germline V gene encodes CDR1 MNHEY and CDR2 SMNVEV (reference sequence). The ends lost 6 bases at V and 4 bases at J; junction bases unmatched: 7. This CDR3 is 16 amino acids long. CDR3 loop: CASSTGTSGISDTQYF. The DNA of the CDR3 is TGTGCCAGCAGCACCGGGACTAGCGGGATCTCAGATACGCAGTATTTT.